This T cell receptor (beta chain) was sequenced in a study of blood T cell repertoires in COVID-19. Profiling relied on immunoSEQ multiplex PCR, and the TCRdb table lists in-frame clones only, not all of them. The repertoire has approximately 240,000 clones, around nine tenths of them found once; the top ten carry 1.9%. Assignment of participants to cohorts was predicated upon participant-reported clinical history. This CDR3 comprises 18 residues. V lost 8 bases, J lost 2 bases, and 26 bases lay in between. CDR1 LGHDT and CDR2 YNNKEL come from the germline V gene (reference sequence). V usage is TRBV3-1 (or the pseudogene TRBV3-2) and J usage is TRBJ2-3; tentatively, D is TRBD2 (7 bases). The clonotype originates from a woman aged 18-29 years who had recovered from COVID-19. The sample consisted of PBMCs or T cells enriched from blood (not recorded which). In DNA form, the CDR3 reads TGTGCCAGCTCCACCCCACCTGTAGGCGGGGGCCTCACAGATACGCAGTATTTT. Translation: CASSTPPVGGGLTDTQYF.